This TCR beta chain was profiled in a study of spatial heterogeneity in lung cancer. CDR1 SNHLY and CDR2 FYNNEI come from the germline V gene. V lost 8 bases and J lost 4, with 9 bases in between. This CDR3 spans 13 amino acids. The study, taken as a whole, reports: Within tumors, counts of expanded alpha and beta TCRs tracked tumor mutation counts.

Ten or more counts support this clonotype. Its antigen is not identified. The time point denotes: sample taken at primary tumor resection. TCRdb fed the 5' RACE reads into MiXCR, producing one record per CDR3 protein. The sample carries over 9,000 distinct CDR3 sequences, just over 14% recorded once. The chain has TRBV2 and TRBJ2-6; TRBD1 or TRBD2 may be the D gene (5 bases each). The sequencing used lung tumor tissue, collected at surgery. The source is a male donor with early-stage non-small cell lung cancer. The CDR3 nucleotides are TGTGCCAGCCGACAGCGGGGGGCCAACGTCCTGACTTTC. Encoded protein: CASRQRGANVLTF.